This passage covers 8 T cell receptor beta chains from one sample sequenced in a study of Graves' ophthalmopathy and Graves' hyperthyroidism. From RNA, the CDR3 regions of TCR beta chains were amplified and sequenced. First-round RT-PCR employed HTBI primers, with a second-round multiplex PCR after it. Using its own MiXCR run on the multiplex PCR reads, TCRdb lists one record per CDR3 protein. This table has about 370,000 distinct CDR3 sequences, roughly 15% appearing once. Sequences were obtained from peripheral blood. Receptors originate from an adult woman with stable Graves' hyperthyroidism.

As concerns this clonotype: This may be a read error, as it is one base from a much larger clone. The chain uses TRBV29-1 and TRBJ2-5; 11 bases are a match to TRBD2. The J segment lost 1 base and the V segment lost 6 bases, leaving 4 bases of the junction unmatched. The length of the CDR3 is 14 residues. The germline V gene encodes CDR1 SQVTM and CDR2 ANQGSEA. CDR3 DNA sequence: TGCAGCGTCGACCTAGCGGGAGGCCAAGAGACCCAGTACTTC. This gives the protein CSVDLAGGQETQYF.

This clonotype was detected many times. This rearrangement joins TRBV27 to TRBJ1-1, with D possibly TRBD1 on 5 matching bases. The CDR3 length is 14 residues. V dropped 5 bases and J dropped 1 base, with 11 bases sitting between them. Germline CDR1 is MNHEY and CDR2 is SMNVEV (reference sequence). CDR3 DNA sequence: TGTGCCAGCAGTACCCATGGGGGGAACACTGAAGCTTTCTTT. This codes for CASSTHGGNTEAFF.

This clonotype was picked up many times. The CDR3 nucleotides are TGTGCCAGCAGCCCCGGGAGTAGGTACGAGCAGTACTTC. Protein: CASSPGSRYEQYF. The chain employs TRBV11-2 and TRBJ2-7; D is possibly TRBD2 (6 bases). The CDR3 runs 13 residues. Germline V gives CDR1 SGHAT, CDR2 FQNNGV. Trimming took 5 bases from V and 4 from J, leaving 12 bases between them.

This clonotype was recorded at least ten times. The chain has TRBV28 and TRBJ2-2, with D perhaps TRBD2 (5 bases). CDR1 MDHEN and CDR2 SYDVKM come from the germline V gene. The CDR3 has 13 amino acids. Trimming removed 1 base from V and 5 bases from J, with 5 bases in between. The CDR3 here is CASSLSGTGELFF. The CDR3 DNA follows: TGTGCCAGCAGTTTATCGGGGACCGGGGAGCTGTTTTTT.

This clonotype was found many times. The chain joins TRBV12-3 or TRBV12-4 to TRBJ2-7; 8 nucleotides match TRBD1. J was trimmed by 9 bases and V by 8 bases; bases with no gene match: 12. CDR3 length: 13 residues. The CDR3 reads CASSPGGYVGQYF. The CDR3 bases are TGTGCCAGCTCCCCAGGGGGCTACGTTGGGCAGTACTTC.

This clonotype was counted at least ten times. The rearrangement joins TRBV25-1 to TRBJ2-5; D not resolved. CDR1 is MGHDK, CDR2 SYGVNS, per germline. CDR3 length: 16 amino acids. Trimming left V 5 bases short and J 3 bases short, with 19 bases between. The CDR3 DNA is TGTGCCAGCAGTCCTCCCCAAGCTTGGTACGAAGAGACCCAGTACTTC. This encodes CASSPPQAWYEETQYF.

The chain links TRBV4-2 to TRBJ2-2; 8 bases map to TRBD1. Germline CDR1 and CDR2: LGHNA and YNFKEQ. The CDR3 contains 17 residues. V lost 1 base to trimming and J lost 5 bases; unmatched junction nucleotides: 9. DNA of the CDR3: TGTGCCAGCAGCCAAGTTAGCAGGGGGCGGAGGACCGGGGAGCTGTTTTTT. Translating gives CASSQVSRGRRTGELFF.

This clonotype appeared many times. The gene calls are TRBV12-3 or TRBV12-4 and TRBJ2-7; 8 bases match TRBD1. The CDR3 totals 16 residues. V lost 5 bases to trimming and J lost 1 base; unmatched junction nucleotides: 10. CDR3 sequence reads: CASSPQDRVLSYEQYF. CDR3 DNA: TGTGCCAGCAGTCCCCAGGACAGGGTGTTATCCTACGAGCAGTACTTC.